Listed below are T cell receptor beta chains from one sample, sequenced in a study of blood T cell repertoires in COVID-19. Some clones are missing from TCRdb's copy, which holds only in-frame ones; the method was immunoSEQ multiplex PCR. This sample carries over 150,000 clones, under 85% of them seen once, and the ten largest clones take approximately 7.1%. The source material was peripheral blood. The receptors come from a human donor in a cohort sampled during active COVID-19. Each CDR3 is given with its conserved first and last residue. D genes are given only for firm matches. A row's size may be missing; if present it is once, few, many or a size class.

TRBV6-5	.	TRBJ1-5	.	CASSRTPDQPQHF	TGTGCCAGCAGTCGGACACCTGATCAGCCCCAGCATTTT
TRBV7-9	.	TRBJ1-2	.	CASSPREGISNGYTF	TGTGCCAGCAGCCCTAGGGAGGGAATATCCAATGGCTACACCTTC
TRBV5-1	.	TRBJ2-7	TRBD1	CASSFTGTGNYEQYF	TGCGCCAGCAGCTTCACCGGGACAGGGAACTACGAGCAGTACTTC
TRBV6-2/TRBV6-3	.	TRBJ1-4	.	CASSIARAEKLFF	TGTGCCAGCAGCATCGCACGAGCCGAAAAACTGTTTTTT
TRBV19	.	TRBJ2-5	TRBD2	CASSRPGTSGGPLQETQYF	TGTGCCAGTAGCAGGCCCGGGACTAGCGGGGGGCCATTACAAGAGACCCAGTACTTC
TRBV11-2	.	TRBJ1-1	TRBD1	CASSKTGRDTEAFF	TGTGCCAGCAGCAAGACAGGGCGGGACACTGAAGCTTTCTTT
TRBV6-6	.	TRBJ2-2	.	CASRTGMNTGELFF	TGTGCCAGCAGAACAGGGATGAACACCGGGGAGCTGTTTTTT
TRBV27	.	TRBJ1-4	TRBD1	CASSQTGGREKLFF	TGTGCCAGCAGTCAGACAGGGGGCCGTGAAAAACTGTTTTTT
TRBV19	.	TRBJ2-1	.	CASSLTTSFNEQFF	TGTGCCAGTAGTCTGACGACTAGTTTCAATGAGCAGTTCTTC
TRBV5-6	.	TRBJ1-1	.	CASSRSTEAFF	TGTGCCAGCAGCCGGTCCACTGAAGCTTTCTTT
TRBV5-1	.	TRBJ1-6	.	CASSLHQNNSPLHF	TGCGCCAGCAGCTTGCACCAGAACAATTCACCCCTCCACTTT
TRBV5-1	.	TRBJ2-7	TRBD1	CASSFGTASYEQYF	TGCGCCAGCAGCTTCGGGACAGCCAGCTACGAGCAGTACTTC
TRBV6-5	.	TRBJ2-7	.	CASSRADLYEQYF	TGTGCCAGCAGTCGAGCCGATCTGTACGAGCAGTACTTC
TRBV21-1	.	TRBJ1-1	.	CASSKVSREAFF	TGTGCCAGCAGCAAAGTGTCCAGGGAAGCTTTCTTT
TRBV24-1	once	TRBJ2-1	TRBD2	CATSDPAGGYNEQFF	TGTGCCACCAGTGATCCGGCGGGGGGCTACAATGAGCAGTTCTTC
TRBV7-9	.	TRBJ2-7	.	CASSLVDEQYF	TGTGCCAGCAGCTTGGTAGACGAGCAGTACTTC
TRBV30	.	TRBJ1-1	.	CAWSKLKGAPEAFF	TGTGCCTGGAGTAAACTAAAAGGGGCGCCAGAAGCTTTCTTT
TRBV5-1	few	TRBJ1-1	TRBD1	CASSASGTANTEAFF	TGCGCCAGCAGCGCATCTGGGACAGCTAACACTGAAGCTTTCTTT
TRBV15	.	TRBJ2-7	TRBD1	CATSVRGQGTHEQYF	TGTGCCACCAGCGTACGTGGACAGGGAACCCACGAGCAGTACTTC
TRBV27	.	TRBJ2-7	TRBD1	CASSSRTGTGPSEQYF	TGTGCCAGCAGTTCCCGAACCGGGACAGGGCCCTCCGAGCAGTACTTC
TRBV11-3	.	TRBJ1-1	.	CASSSRGNTEAFF	TGTGCCAGCAGCTCCCGGGGGAACACTGAAGCTTTCTTT
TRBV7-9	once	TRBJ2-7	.	CASSSTRPGVSEQYF	TGTGCCAGCAGCTCAACTAGGCCCGGTGTGTCCGAGCAGTACTTC
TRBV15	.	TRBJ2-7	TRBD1	CATSRYPGTGAEQYF	TGTGCCACCAGCAGATACCCCGGGACAGGGGCCGAGCAGTACTTC
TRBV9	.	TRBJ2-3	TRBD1	CASSVGPGGTDTQYF	TGTGCCAGCAGCGTAGGGCCAGGGGGAACAGATACGCAGTATTTT
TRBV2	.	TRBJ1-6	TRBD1	CASSADRGSVLLHF	TGTGCCAGCAGCGCGGACAGGGGGAGCGTGCTCCTCCACTTT
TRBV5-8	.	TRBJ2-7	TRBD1	CASSSPGQGVYEQYF	TGTGCCAGCAGCTCCCCGGGACAGGGTGTTTACGAGCAGTACTTC
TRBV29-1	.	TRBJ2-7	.	CSVEVPGRVAEQYF	TGCAGCGTTGAAGTACCCGGCAGGGTGGCCGAGCAGTACTTC
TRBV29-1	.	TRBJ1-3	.	CSVDGGSSGNTIYF	TGCAGCGTTGACGGGGGGAGCTCTGGAAACACCATATATTTT
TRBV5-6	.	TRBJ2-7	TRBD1	CASSLGRGSYEQYF	TGTGCCAGCAGCTTGGGCAGGGGGTCCTACGAGCAGTACTTC
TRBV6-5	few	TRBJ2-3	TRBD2	CASRGGLAGTDTQYF	TGTGCCAGCAGGGGTGGACTAGCGGGGACAGATACGCAGTATTTT
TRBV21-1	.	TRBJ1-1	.	CASSNLPSGLPLNTEAFF	TGTGCCAGCAGCAACCTACCCTCAGGACTTCCTCTCAACACTGAAGCTTTCTTT
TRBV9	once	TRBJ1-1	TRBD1	CASSTTGGPEAFF	TGTGCCAGCAGCACAACAGGGGGCCCTGAAGCTTTCTTT
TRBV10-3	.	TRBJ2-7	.	CAISGGTYEQYF	TGTGCCATCAGTGGAGGGACCTACGAGCAGTACTTC
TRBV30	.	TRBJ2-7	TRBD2	CAWSVVREGEQYF	TGTGCCTGGAGTGTCGTCAGGGAGGGCGAGCAGTACTTC
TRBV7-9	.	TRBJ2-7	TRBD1	CASSSPGQVNPYEQYF	TGTGCCAGCAGCTCGCCAGGACAGGTTAACCCCTACGAGCAGTACTTC
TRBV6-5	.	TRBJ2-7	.	CATRLGSSYEQYF	TGTGCCACCCGGTTGGGGAGCTCCTACGAGCAGTACTTC
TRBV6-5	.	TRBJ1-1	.	CASTTTTPMNTEAFF	TGTGCCAGCACAACGACTACACCGATGAACACTGAAGCTTTCTTT
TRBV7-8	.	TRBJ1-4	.	CASRLSGGEKLFF	TGTGCCAGCAGACTGTCGGGGGGTGAAAAACTGTTTTTT
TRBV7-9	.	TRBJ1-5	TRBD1	CASSLRGTGDGVHQPQHF	TGTGCCAGCAGCTTAAGAGGGACAGGGGATGGGGTCCATCAGCCCCAGCATTTT
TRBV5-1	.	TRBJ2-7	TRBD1	CASSLDRGLSYEQYF	TGCGCCAGCAGCTTGGACAGGGGGCTGTCCTACGAGCAGTACTTC
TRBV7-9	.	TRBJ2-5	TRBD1	CASSLGPGQGFRETQYF	TGTGCCAGCAGCTTAGGGCCGGGACAGGGGTTTCGAGAGACCCAGTACTTC
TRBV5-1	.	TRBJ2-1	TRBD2	CASSRRLAGVYNEQFF	TGCGCCAGCAGCCGCCGACTAGCGGGGGTCTACAATGAGCAGTTCTTC